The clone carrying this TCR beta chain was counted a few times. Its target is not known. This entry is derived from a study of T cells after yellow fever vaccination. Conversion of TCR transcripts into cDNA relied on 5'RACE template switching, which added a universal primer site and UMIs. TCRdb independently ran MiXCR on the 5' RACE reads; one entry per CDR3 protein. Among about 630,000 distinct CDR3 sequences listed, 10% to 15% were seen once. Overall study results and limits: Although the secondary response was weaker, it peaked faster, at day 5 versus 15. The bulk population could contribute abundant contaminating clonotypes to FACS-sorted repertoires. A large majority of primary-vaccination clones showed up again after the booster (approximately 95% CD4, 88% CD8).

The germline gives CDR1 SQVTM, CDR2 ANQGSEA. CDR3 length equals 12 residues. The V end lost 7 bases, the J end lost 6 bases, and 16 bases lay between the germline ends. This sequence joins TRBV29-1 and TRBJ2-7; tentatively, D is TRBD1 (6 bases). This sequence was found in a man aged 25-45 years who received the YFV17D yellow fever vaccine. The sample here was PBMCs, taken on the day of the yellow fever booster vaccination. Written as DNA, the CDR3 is TGCAGCGGTCAGGGGACGACACCCGAGCAGTACTTC. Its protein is CSGQGTTPEQYF.